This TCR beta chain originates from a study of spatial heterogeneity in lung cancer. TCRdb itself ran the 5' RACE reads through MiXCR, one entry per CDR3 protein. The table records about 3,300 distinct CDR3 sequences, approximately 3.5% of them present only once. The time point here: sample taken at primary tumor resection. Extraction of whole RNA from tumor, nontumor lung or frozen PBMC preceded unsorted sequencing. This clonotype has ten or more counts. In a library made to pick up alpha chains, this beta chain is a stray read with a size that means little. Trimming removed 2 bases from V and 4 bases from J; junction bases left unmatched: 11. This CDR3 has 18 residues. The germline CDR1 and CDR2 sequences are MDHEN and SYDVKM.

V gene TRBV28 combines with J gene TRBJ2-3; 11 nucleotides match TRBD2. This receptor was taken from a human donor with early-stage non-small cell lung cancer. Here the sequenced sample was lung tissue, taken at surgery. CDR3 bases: TGTGCCAGCAGTTTAGTCGGATTCTCTAGCGGGGGGTCAGATACGCAGTATTTT. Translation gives CASSLVGFSSGGSDTQYF.